The clone carrying this T cell receptor beta chain has a single count. Its antigen remains unidentified. The record originates from a study of memory CD4+ T cells and cytomegalovirus serostatus. Study at large: Healthy Belgian adult donors included nine or ten CMV-positive and approximately 25 CMV-negative people.

The ends lost 8 bases at V and 4 bases at J; junction bases unmatched: 4. This CDR3 comprises 13 residues. CDR1 is SQVTM, CDR2 ANQGSEA, per germline. Sequenced by immunoSEQ multiplex PCR; TCRdb stores in-frame clones only, minus some. This table holds around 63,000 clones, roughly 80% found once. Single viable CD3+CD4+CD8-CD45RO+ cells were sorted as the memory CD4+ T cells. General study points: Each of approximately 69 CMV-associated TCRbeta sequences occurred in one to five individuals.

This sequence was found in an adult in good health and CMV-seronegative. Some clones in this sample may be carry-over from other donors' samples. The specimen was memory CD4+ T cells from blood. V gene TRBV29-1 combines with J gene TRBJ2-3; 12 bases match TRBD1. Written as DNA, the CDR3 is TGCAGCCTGGGACAGGGGGCCCCAGATACGCAGTATTTT. Translating it yields CSLGQGAPDTQYF.